Sequencing of this TCR beta chain was carried out in a study of cytomegalovirus exposure and HLA in healthy donors. Germline V gene sequence: CDR1 SGHRS, CDR2 YFSETQ. This CDR3 region has 14 residues. V dropped 0 bases and J dropped 5 bases, with 9 bases sitting between them. Primers: 60 Vbeta forward and 13 Jbeta reverse. Profiled with immunoSEQ multiplex PCR; TCRdb holds only in-frame clones, not every one. There are about 82,000 clones in the sample; under 80% occur only once, and 4.5% to 7% lies in the top ten. The gene calls are TRBV5-1 and TRBJ2-1; D is undetermined. The specimen was PBMCs. This receptor was taken from a male donor in good health and CMV-seropositive. The CDR3 DNA reads as TGCGCCAGCAGCTTGGGGCGACTTGACAATGAGCAGTTCTTC. Protein product: CASSLGRLDNEQFF.